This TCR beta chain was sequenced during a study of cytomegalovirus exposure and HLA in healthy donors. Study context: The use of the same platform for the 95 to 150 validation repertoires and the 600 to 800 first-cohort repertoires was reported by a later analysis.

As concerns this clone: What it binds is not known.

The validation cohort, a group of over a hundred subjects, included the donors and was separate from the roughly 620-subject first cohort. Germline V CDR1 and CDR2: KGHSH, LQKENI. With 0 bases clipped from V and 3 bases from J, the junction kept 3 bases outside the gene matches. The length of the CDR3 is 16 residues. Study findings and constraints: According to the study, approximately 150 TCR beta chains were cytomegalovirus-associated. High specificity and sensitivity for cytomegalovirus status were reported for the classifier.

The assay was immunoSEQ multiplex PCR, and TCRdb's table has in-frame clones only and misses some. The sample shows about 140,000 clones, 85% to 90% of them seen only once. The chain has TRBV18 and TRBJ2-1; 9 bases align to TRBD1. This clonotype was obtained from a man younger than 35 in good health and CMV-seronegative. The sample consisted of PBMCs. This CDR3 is CASSPPMGQGYNEQFF. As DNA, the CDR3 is TGTGCCAGCTCACCACCAATGGGACAGGGCTACAATGAGCAGTTCTTC.